These 7 T cell receptor beta chains originate from one sample sequenced in a study of human T cells and chemical hapten exposure. Time point defined: pre-sensitization, week 0. Treatment noted: therapeutic diphenylcyclopropenone sensitization with weekly scalp DPC. TCRdb recomputed calls from the RACE reads with MiXCR, one row per CDR3 protein. The sample records some 360,000 distinct CDR3 sequences, 5.1% being singletons. The sequences come from whole blood, collected in connection with sensitization to the hapten diphenylcyclopropenone (DPC). The receptors come from a woman between 45 and 65 years old with alopecia areata. Some clones in this sample may be carry-over from other donors' samples.

This clonotype appeared many times. This sequence joins TRBV11-2 and TRBJ2-7, with 9 bases that match TRBD1. V lost 3 bases, J lost 5 bases, and 5 bases stayed unmatched. This CDR3 comprises 14 residues. Looked up from germline, CDR1 is SGHAT and CDR2 is FQNNGV. In DNA, the CDR3 is TGTGCCAGCAGCTTTAGGGACAGGGATCACGAGCAGTACTTC. The encoded protein is CASSFRDRDHEQYF.

This clonotype was detected ten times or more. The rearrangement uses TRBV5-1 and TRBJ2-7; D possibly matches TRBD1 or TRBD2 (7 bases each). Per the germline V gene, CDR1 is SGHRS and CDR2 is YFSETQ. V lost 4 bases and J lost 4, with 27 bases in between. CDR3 length: 18 amino acids. The CDR3 coding sequence is TGCGCCAGCAGCCTGGGAGAGGGGGCCGGACTAGGGCGTTACGAGCAGTACTTC. Translating gives CASSLGEGAGLGRYEQYF. Based on the CDR3 plus reference TRBV5-1 and TRBJ2-7, the full variable domain is KAGVTQTPRYLIKTRGQQVTLSCSPISGHRSVSWYQQTPGQGLQFLFEYFSETQRNKGNFPGRFSGRQFSNSRSEMNVSTLELGDSALYLCASSLGEGAGLGRYEQYFGPGTRLTVT.

This clonotype was recorded a few times. The rearrangement links TRBV6-6 to TRBJ2-1, with TRBD2 as a possible D gene (5 bases). CDR1 and CDR2 from the germline V gene are MNHNY and SVGAGI (reference sequence). Trimming stripped 5 bases from V and 10 bases from J, with 9 bases between. This CDR3 has 11 residues. CDR3 DNA: TGTGCCAGCAGTCCCCGGGAAGAGCAGTTCTTC. This encodes CASSPREEQFF.

This clonotype has at least ten counts. CDR3 DNA: TGTGCCAGCAGGCCAGGGGGCGCAGGCGGGGAGCTGTTTTTT. It is translated as CASRPGGAGGELFF. This chain connects TRBV12-3 or TRBV12-4 to TRBJ2-2, with TRBD1 matching 8 bases. This CDR3 is built from 14 residues. V gave up 6 bases and J gave up 7 bases; unmatched junction bases: 7.

This clonotype was counted many times. This chain uses TRBV11-2 with TRBJ2-3; D is perhaps TRBD2 (6 bases). CDR1 and CDR2 from the germline V gene are SGHAT and FQNNGV. The germline V and J ends were trimmed by 4 bases and 2 bases, with 16 bases remaining between them. This CDR3 spans 16 amino acids. CDR3 coding DNA: TGTGCCAGCAGCTCCCGCCCGGGACTCTTCACAGATACGCAGTATTTT. Translation: CASSSRPGLFTDTQYF. Using reference TRBV11-2 and TRBJ2-3 for the parts outside the CDR3, the full variable domain is EAGVAQSPRYKIIEKRQSVAFWCNPISGHATLYWYQQILGQGPKLLIQFQNNGVVDDSQLPKDRFSAERLKGVDSTLKIQPAKLEDSAVYLCASSSRPGLFTDTQYFGPGTRLTVL.

This clonotype has ten or more counts. The rearrangement uses TRBV29-1 and TRBJ1-5, with a weak D call TRBD1 (6 bases). The V gene's germline CDR1 is SQVTM and CDR2 ANQGSEA. V dropped 1 base and J dropped 3 bases, with 10 bases sitting between them. This CDR3 is 14 amino acids long. The CDR3: CSVEGAGANQPQHF. The CDR3, as DNA: TGCAGCGTTGAAGGGGCAGGGGCCAATCAGCCCCAGCATTTT.

This rearrangement joins TRBV5-1 to TRBJ1-1; D is perhaps TRBD1 (6 bases). The CDR3 runs to 15 residues. Germline V gene sequence: CDR1 SGHRS, CDR2 YFSETQ. Trimming removed 6 bases from V and 4 bases from J, with 19 bases in between. The CDR3 region is CASTAGATGGTEAFF. In DNA, the CDR3 is TGCGCCAGCACAGCAGGGGCAACTGGGGGCACTGAAGCTTTCTTT.